The 18 T cell receptor beta chains below all came from one sample that was sequenced in a study of T cells in Graves' hyperthyroidism and ophthalmopathy. TCR beta CDR3 regions were amplified from RNA transcripts. During a first-round RT-PCR of the TCR CDR3, the HTBI primer set was used. TCRdb re-called the multiplex PCR reads with MiXCR, one entry per CDR3 protein. In the table there are about 400,000 distinct CDR3 sequences, roughly 14% of which are singletons. Sequencing was performed on blood. The receptors were gathered from a woman between 18 and 30 years old with Graves' hyperthyroidism.

There are many counts of this clonotype. The V gene is TRBV20-1, the J gene TRBJ2-7; D call uncertain. The CDR3 spans 12 residues. V gave up 3 bases and J gave up 2 bases, with 8 bases separating them. The germline CDR1 and CDR2 sequences are DFQATT and SNEGSKA (reference sequence). CDR3 nucleotide sequence: TGCAGTGCTAGTAACAGCCCCTACGAGCAGTACTTC. Translation: CSASNSPYEQYF.

V is TRBV24-1 and J is TRBJ2-1, with D maybe TRBD2 (6 bases). Germline loops: CDR1 KGHDR, CDR2 SFDVKD. Trimming removed 1 base from V and 2 bases from J, with 17 bases in between. The CDR3 spans 18 residues. CDR3 in amino acids: CATSDLGGEGGTYNEQFF. The DNA for the CDR3 is TGTGCCACCAGTGATTTAGGCGGCGAGGGCGGGACCTACAATGAGCAGTTCTTC.

This rearrangement joins TRBV24-1 to TRBJ2-3, with 10 bases identical to TRBD2. CDR1 KGHDR and CDR2 SFDVKD come from the germline V gene. Trimming removed 3 bases from V and 0 bases from J; junction bases left unmatched: 2. This CDR3 is built from 16 residues. The CDR3 DNA is TGTGCCACCAGTGATCCACTAGCGGGGAGCACAGATACGCAGTATTTT. Translating it yields CATSDPLAGSTDTQYF.

This clonotype was counted ten times or more. The chain is built from TRBV20-1 and TRBJ1-1; D might be TRBD1 (6 bases). CDR3 length equals 11 residues. V lost 5 bases to trimming and J lost 4 bases, with 8 bases between them. The germline V gene has CDR1 DFQATT and CDR2 SNEGSKA (reference sequence). The CDR3 DNA reads TGCAGTGCTTCAGGGGTCACTGAAGCTTTCTTT. As protein: CSASGVTEAFF.

The chain couples TRBV9 to TRBJ2-2, with D perhaps TRBD2 (5 bases). The CDR3 runs 14 residues. Germline CDR1 SGDLS, CDR2 YYNGEE. Between the trimmed V and J ends, which lost 6 bases and 1 base, there was a span of 10 bases. CDR3 sequence: CASTKRENTGELFF. The CDR3 nucleotides are TGTGCCAGCACCAAGAGGGAGAACACCGGGGAGCTGTTTTTT.

This clonotype was seen at least ten times. V and J are TRBV20-1 and TRBJ2-1, with 8 bases identical to TRBD2. CDR3 length equals 15 residues. V dropped 5 bases and J dropped 4; count of bases not matched to a gene: 10. The germline V gene encodes CDR1 DFQATT and CDR2 SNEGSKA (reference sequence). CDR3 protein: CSALTGGIGYNEQFF. DNA for the CDR3: TGCAGTGCTCTGACGGGGGGGATCGGATACAATGAGCAGTTCTTC.

This chain connects TRBV28 to TRBJ1-5; tentatively, D is TRBD1 (5 bases). The V gene's germline CDR1 is MDHEN and CDR2 SYDVKM. V was shortened by 4 bases and J by 3 bases, with 19 bases between the two germline ends. The CDR3 totals 17 residues. CDR3 DNA: TGTGCCAGCAGTTCGGGACCGGCCTCCGGAGCCAATCAGCCCCAGCATTTT. Protein sequence: CASSSGPASGANQPQHF.

This clonotype was picked up many times. V is TRBV6-2 or TRBV6-3 and J is TRBJ2-1; a weak D match, TRBD2 (7 bases). Trimming took 7 bases from V and 5 from J, leaving 21 bases between them. The CDR3 extends over 16 amino acids. CDR1 is MNHEY, CDR2 SVGEGT, per germline. In DNA form, the CDR3 reads TGTGCCAGCAACCTCCGGGGTGGGGGGGCGGACAATGAGCAGTTCTTC. It is translated as CASNLRGGGADNEQFF.

V is TRBV15 and J is TRBJ2-7; D is tentatively TRBD1 or TRBD2 (5 bases each). The CDR3 is 16 residues long. Between the trimmed V and J ends, which lost 0 bases and 2 bases, there was a span of 14 bases. Germline V gene lookup returns CDR1 LNHNV and CDR2 YYDKDF (reference sequence). CDR3 bases: TGTGCCACCAGCAGAGAGGCCGGGGCAAGTACCTACGAGCAGTACTTC. Translation gives CATSREAGASTYEQYF. Full variable domain (rest looked up from reference TRBV15 and TRBJ2-7): DAMVIQNPRYQVTQFGKPVTLSCSQTLNHNVMYWYQQKSSQAPKLLFHYYDKDFNNEADTPDNFQSRRPNTSFCFLDIRSPGLGDTAMYLCATSREAGASTYEQYFGPGTRLTVT.

This clonotype was observed many times. The genes are TRBV5-1 and TRBJ2-2, with 8 positions matching TRBD2. The germline gives CDR1 SGHRS, CDR2 YFSETQ. This CDR3 has 15 amino acids. With V trimmed by 3 bases and J by 4 bases, 5 bases remained unmatched. The CDR3 nucleotides are TGCGCCAGCAGCTCCGGAAGCGGGAGCACCGGGGAGCTGTTTTTT. Translation gives CASSSGSGSTGELFF.

This clonotype was seen at least ten times. The chain combines TRBV28 with TRBJ2-7; D might be TRBD2 (6 bases). The V end lost 6 bases, the J end lost 6 bases, and 12 bases lay between the germline ends. Germline loops: CDR1 MDHEN, CDR2 SYDVKM. CDR3 length equals 12 residues. The CDR3 protein is CASRARGSEQYF. CDR3 nucleotide sequence: TGTGCCAGCAGGGCCCGGGGGTCCGAGCAGTACTTC. Using reference TRBV28 and TRBJ2-7 for the parts outside the CDR3, the full variable domain is DVKVTQSSRYLVKRTGEKVFLECVQDMDHENMFWYRQDPGLGLRLIYFSYDVKMKEKGDIPEGYSVSREKKERFSLILESASTNQTSMYLCASRARGSEQYFGPGTRLTVT.

This clonotype was seen a few times. V and J are TRBV29-1 and TRBJ2-2; maybe TRBD2 (6 bases). The CDR3 length is 16 residues. From germline, CDR1 is SQVTM and CDR2 ANQGSEA. V was pared by 1 base and J by 0 bases, with 12 bases between. The CDR3: CSVEAFPGANTGELFF. The CDR3 region has the DNA TGCAGCGTTGAAGCATTTCCGGGAGCGAACACCGGGGAGCTGTTTTTT.

This clonotype was counted between two and nine times. This chain uses TRBV7-2 with TRBJ1-1; D is perhaps TRBD1 (5 bases). CDR1 and CDR2 from the germline V gene are SGHTA and FQGNSA. Trimming took off 8 bases at V and 5 bases at J, with 15 bases between the two ends. CDR3 length equals 13 residues. The CDR3 loop is CASSQGSGTEAFF. The CDR3 DNA follows: TGTGCCAGCTCCCAGGGTTCGGGAACTGAAGCTTTCTTT.

The CDR3 here is CATSVGISGNTIYF. The DNA of the CDR3 is TGTGCCACCTCAGTGGGCATTTCTGGAAACACCATATATTTT. V gene TRBV6-2 or TRBV6-3 combines with J gene TRBJ1-3; no clear D gene. CDR3 length: 14 residues. Germline lookup yields CDR1 MNHEY and CDR2 SVGEGT. The germline V and J ends were trimmed by 10 bases and 1 base, with 14 bases remaining between them.

The chain carries TRBV4-1 and TRBJ2-1, with TRBD2 matching 9 bases. The V and J ends lost 1 base and 9 bases, in that order; junction bases with no gene match: 10. Germline CDR1 MGHRA, CDR2 YSYEKL. CDR3 length equals 16 residues. Written as DNA, the CDR3 is TGCGCCAGCAGCCAAGGCCTTCGCGGGGGGGGAGGTGAGCAGTTCTTC. As protein: CASSQGLRGGGGEQFF.

The chain is built from TRBV9 and TRBJ2-5; D is possibly TRBD2 (6 bases). Germline values: CDR1 SGDLS, CDR2 YYNGEE. Trimming pared 0 bases from V and 5 bases from J, leaving 14 bases between. This CDR3 has 15 amino acids. Here the CDR3 reads CASSVVPGTQETQYF. The CDR3, as DNA: TGTGCCAGCAGCGTAGTCCCAGGGACTCAGGAGACCCAGTACTTC.

This clonotype was observed at least ten times. The gene calls are TRBV28 and TRBJ2-2; D tentatively reads TRBD1 or TRBD2 (6 bases each). Between the trimmed V and J ends, which lost 3 bases and 4 bases, there was a span of 15 bases. Germline V gives CDR1 MDHEN, CDR2 SYDVKM. CDR3 length equals 16 residues. This chain's CDR3 is CASSFGPEGGTGELFF. The CDR3 DNA reads as TGTGCCAGCAGTTTCGGGCCTGAGGGGGGCACCGGGGAGCTGTTTTTT.

There are many counts of this clonotype. The chain uses TRBV12-3 or TRBV12-4 and TRBJ1-1; D is uncertain. V was cut by 6 bases and J by 3 bases, with 14 bases left in between. CDR3 length: 14 amino acids. The CDR3 loop reads CASRREELYTEAFF. The CDR3, as DNA: TGTGCCAGCAGGCGGGAGGAGTTATACACTGAAGCTTTCTTT.